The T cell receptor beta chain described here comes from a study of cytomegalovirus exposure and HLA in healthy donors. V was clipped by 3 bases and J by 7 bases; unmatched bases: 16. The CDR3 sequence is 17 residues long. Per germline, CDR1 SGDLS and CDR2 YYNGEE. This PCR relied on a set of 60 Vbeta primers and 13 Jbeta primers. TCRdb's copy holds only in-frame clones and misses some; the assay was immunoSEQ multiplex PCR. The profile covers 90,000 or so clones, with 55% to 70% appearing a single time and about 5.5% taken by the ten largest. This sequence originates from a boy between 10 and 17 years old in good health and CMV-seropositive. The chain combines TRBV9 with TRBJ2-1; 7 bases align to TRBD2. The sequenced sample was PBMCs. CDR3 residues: CASSAASGWENYNEQFF. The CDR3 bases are TGTGCCAGCAGCGCAGCTAGCGGATGGGAGAATTATAATGAGCAGTTCTTC.